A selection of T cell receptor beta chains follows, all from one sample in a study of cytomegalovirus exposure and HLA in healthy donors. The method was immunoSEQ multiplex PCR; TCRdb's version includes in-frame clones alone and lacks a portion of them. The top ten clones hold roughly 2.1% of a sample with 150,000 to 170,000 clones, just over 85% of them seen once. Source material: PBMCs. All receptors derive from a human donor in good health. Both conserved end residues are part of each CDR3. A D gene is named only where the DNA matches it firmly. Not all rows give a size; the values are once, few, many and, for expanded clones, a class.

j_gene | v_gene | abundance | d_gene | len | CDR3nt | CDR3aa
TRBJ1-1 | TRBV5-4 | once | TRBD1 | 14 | TGTGCCAGCAGCGTACAGGGGCGTTGGACTGAAGCTTTCTTT | CASSVQGRWTEAFF
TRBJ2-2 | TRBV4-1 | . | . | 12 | TGCGCCAGCAGCCAAGCGGCCGGGGAGCTGTTTTTT | CASSQAAGELFF
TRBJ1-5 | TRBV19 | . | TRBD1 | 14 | TGTGCCAGCTTTGACAGGGCTAGCAATCAGCCCCAGCATTTT | CASFDRASNQPQHF
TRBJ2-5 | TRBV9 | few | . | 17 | TGTGCCAGCAGCCCCTCAAAGGGCAGGACAAGGGAAGAGACCCAGTACTTC | CASSPSKGRTREETQYF
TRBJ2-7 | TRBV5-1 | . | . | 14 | TGCGCCAGCAGCTTGGGCGACAACTCCTACGAGCAGTACTTC | CASSLGDNSYEQYF
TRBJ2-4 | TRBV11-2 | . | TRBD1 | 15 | TGTGCCAGCAGCCGACCGGGACAGGGGATCGGCATTCAGTACTTC | CASSRPGQGIGIQYF
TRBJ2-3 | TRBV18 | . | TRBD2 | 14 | TGTGCCAGCTCACCAAGCGGGAGCCCGGATACGCAGTATTTT | CASSPSGSPDTQYF
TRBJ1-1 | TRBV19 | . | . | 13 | TGTGCCAGTCCCATTGGGGGAGGCACTGAAGCTTTCTTT | CASPIGGGTEAFF
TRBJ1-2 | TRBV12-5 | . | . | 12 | TGTGCTAGTGGACCTGATGACAACGGCTACACCTTC | CASGPDDNGYTF
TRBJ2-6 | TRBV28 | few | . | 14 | TGTGCCAGCAGTTTGAGCTCTGGGGCCAACGTCCTGACTTTC | CASSLSSGANVLTF
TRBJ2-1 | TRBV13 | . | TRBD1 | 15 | TGTGCCAGCAGCCTCCGGACAGGGTCGGCGTATGAGCAGTTCTTC | CASSLRTGSAYEQFF
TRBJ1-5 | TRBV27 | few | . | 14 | TGTGCCAGCAGAACGGGACTGAACAATCAGCCCCAGCATTTT | CASRTGLNNQPQHF
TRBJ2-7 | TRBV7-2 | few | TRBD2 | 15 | TGTGCCAGCAGCTCTACACTAGCGGGGGGCCGCGAGCAGTACTTC | CASSSTLAGGREQYF
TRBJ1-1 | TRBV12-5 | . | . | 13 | TGTGCTAGTGGTTCCGGGTCGTCGGTCGAAGCTTTCTTT | CASGSGSSVEAFF
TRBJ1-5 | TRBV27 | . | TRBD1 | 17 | TGTGCCAGCAGTCCGGCGGGGGGGACAGGCTCAAATCAGCCCCAGCATTTT | CASSPAGGTGSNQPQHF
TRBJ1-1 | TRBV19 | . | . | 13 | TGTGCCAGTAGTATGTCCAGGGAATCTGAAGCTTTCTTT | CASSMSRESEAFF
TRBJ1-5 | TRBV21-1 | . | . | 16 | TGTGCCAGCAGCAAAGAGTACAGGGGACCCAATCAGCCCCAGCATTTT | CASSKEYRGPNQPQHF
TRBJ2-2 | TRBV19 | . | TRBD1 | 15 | TGTGCCAGTAGCAGGGGGAATATAAACACCGGGGAGCTGTTTTTT | CASSRGNINTGELFF
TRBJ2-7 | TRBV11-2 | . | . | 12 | TGTGCCAGCGCAGTAAGGGGTGACGAGCAGTACTTC | CASAVRGDEQYF